Reported below is one T cell receptor (beta chain). The sample holds a few counts of this clone. The antigen it recognizes is unknown. No base quality values were provided; no much bigger clone lies one nucleotide off. The cohort was made up of several hundred healthy bone marrow donors. Cohort members were all nominally healthy when sampled, although unrecorded immune exposures were likely present. The donor tested CMV seronegative and was one of the 352 seronegative cohort members. Each donor provided a peripheral blood sample, and peripheral blood mononuclear cells were used for TCR beta sequencing. The Qiagen DNeasy Blood Extraction Kit was used to extract genomic DNA from the blood cell samples. Libraries were constructed by the immunoSEQ multiplex PCR assay. For the multiplex PCR, a mixture combining 60 forward primers for TCR Vbeta segments and 13 reverse primers for TCR Jbeta segments was used. A multiplex PCR assay on genomic DNA amplified the CDR3 region of rearranged TCR beta genes. Amplified TCR beta libraries were sequenced as 87-base-pair reads on the Illumina HiSeq System. On the study's bioinformatics: A later analysis tallied some 79 million unique TCR beta chains across the 550 to 850 repertoires, and around 9.9 million of those chains were shared by two or more donors. A nearest-neighbor algorithm error-corrected the raw reads and collapsed the reads into unique sequences, merging closely related sequences to remove PCR and sequencing errors. V, D and J gene segments were assigned by aligning CDR3 sequences to IMGT reference sequences. Each retained sequence needed at least a six-nucleotide match to both a V gene segment and a J gene segment. Rearrangements were classified as productive when the CDR3 lacked stop codons and remained in frame with V and J, and all other rearrangements were classified as non-productive. CDR3 was defined by IMGT convention, running from the second conserved V-encoded cysteine to the conserved J-encoded phenylalanine. In an earlier analysis of more than 550 of the donors, sequences lacking an unambiguous match to a single V gene segment were excluded. An earlier analysis of a few hundred of the donors called V segments functional above 56.7% productive rearrangements and segregating when the between-donor standard deviation exceeded 5%. A statistical classification framework was built for diagnosing cytomegalovirus status from the catalog of TCR beta chain sequences. A later analysis assigned V and J genes by comparing TCR nucleotide sequences with IMGT/GENE-DB human TR gene sequences. A later analysis assigned CDR3 sequences and most-parsimonious VDJ recombination scenarios with the TCRdist pipeline. In a later analysis, each TCR beta chain was defined by its CDR3 amino acid sequence together with its V-gene family, and reads without a unique V-gene family were excluded. As a way to deal with suspected cross-contamination and a sequencing artifact, a later analysis dropped roughly 620 nucleotide sequences that were highly shared and had low generation probability. A later analysis calculated a clonal expansion index for each public chain from normalized within-repertoire ranks of inferred template counts. Generation probabilities in a later analysis came from a VDJ recombination model fitted to out-of-frame rearrangements, and those results were checked against IGoR. In a later analysis, hypergeometric tests were used to score TCR-TCR, TCR-HLA and TCR-CMV co-occurrence, with a repertoire-size bias correction applied to TCR pairs. In a later analysis, false discovery rates were estimated by permuting HLA or CMV assignments 20 times. In a later analysis, co-occurring TCRs were grouped with DBSCAN, and TCRdist sequence similarity was added when clustering was performed within HLA-allele-positive subsets. Repertoires with fewer than 30,000 or more than 120,000 public chains, plus five repertoires with anomalous nucleotide sharing, were excluded from co-occurrence clustering. TCRdb holds this immuneACCESS table with in-frame rearrangements only. Some clones are missing; in checked studies, unresolved V genes explain under half, and the rest has no known cause. V and J calls and clone size are copied from that table; D and trimming were computed from the DNA. Recorded for this sample are approximately 140,000 clones; over 70% of them occurred a single time. The ten largest clones represent approximately 1% of the sample.

Reading the germline V gene gives CDR1 MNHEY and CDR2 SVGAGI. The CDR3 runs 14 residues from the cysteine to the phenylalanine. Just the 42-base CDR3 DNA is kept, in frame starting at base 1. The germline V and J ends show losses of 6 bases and 1 base respectively, and no gene match explains 5 bases of the junction. The source of the sample is a study of cytomegalovirus exposure and HLA in healthy donors (dated by TCRdb to 2017 to 2019). About the investigation overall: An earlier analysis of some 500 of the donors reported 250 to 300 Gb of sequence data and 117 million unique TCR beta sequences from roughly 200 million T cells. Because of strong linkage in the cohort, roughly five DR-DQ haplotypes were treated as single units for association and clustering. The T cell repertoires of some 700 subjects were profiled by immunosequencing and related to cytomegalovirus serostatus. Rather than using new phenotypic data, the later analysis identified candidate immune exposures from TCR beta sequences and from how often those sequences occurred across donors. Along with the roughly 670-subject first cohort, a separate validation cohort of roughly 110 different subjects was used. All discovery cohort repertoires had been generated using a single sequencing platform. The genetic ancestry cluster associated with self-reported Caucasian donors included 80% to 90% of the 398 genotyped donors. Across about 370 genotyped donors of the cohort, an average of 235,054 unique TCR beta nucleotide sequences per donor were sequenced, and approximately 17% of those sequences were non-productive. The study was designed to test whether signatures of past pathogen exposure could be identified by cataloging public T cell receptors. A later analysis re-analyzed previously published TCR beta repertoires from about 600 donors and added high-resolution HLA genotyping to study TCR occurrence patterns. A later genetic analysis took genome-wide SNP genotypes for about three fifths of the 666 donors and used that subset as a discovery cohort. Typing coverage varied by locus: about 620-630 donors for A, B, C, DRB1 and DQB1; roughly 520 for DQA1; over 600 for DPA1; around 490 for DPB1. In an earlier analysis of roughly 600 of the donors, high-throughput TCR beta sequencing was used to judge whether each TCR beta V gene segment behaved as functional or pseudogenic. Both class I and class II loci were covered by HLA typing, at four-digit resolution. An early release that covered some 630 HLA-typed donors contained approximately 320 gigabases of sequencing data and roughly 84 million unique TCR sequences. The study combined high-throughput TCR immunosequencing, statistical association of individual TCRs with disease status, and machine learning to predict cytomegalovirus infection status. Alongside the repertoire data, information on donor age, sex, ethnicity and CMV serostatus was compiled. Study-wide conclusions, independent of this receptor: Specific HLA alleles were associated with over 15,000 TCR beta sequences at a false discovery rate of 0.05 in a later analysis. An earlier analysis of some 560 of the donors showed that most TCR beta V segments appeared in productive rearrangements either about 87% or about 30% of the time, which broadly matched IMGT annotations. A further reported finding was that TCR beta sequences accurately predicted the HLA-A and HLA-B alleles for most subjects in the first cohort. It was suggested by the authors that the approach could potentially be generalized to other disease states and immunological phenotypes. According to a later genetic analysis, donors in an Asian-associated ancestry cluster had fewer N-insertions in productive TCRs than the approximately 630-donor mean. V-gene and J-gene trimming of TCR beta chains was associated with a missense DCLRE1C variant in a later genetic analysis, and the association was replicated in an independent cohort. The study gave a list of 150 to 200 TCR beta chains associated with cytomegalovirus. Because counts were too low, roughly 18 rarely observed V segments, including chromosome 9 orphons, were left out of the earlier analysis of approximately 500 of the donors. A few of the identified cytomegalovirus-associated TCR beta chains were confirmed in vitro to be specific for cytomegalovirus antigens. Several of the top co-occurrence clusters appeared to be linked to parvovirus B19, influenza, CMV and Epstein-Barr virus, according to a later analysis. In a later analysis, most CMV-associated TCR beta chains were found to appear HLA-restricted, with HLA associations seemingly driven largely by CMV exposure. While some public TCRs were present in many individuals, most TCR sequences turned up only very rarely across donors. The classifier was reported to diagnose cytomegalovirus status with high specificity and sensitivity in both the original and validation cohorts. Roughly uniform sequencing depth across donors was assumed in presence/absence analyses, although this assumption may not hold. In a later analysis, TCR association rates were found to vary across HLA loci, with the most associated TCRs seen for DRB1 alleles and the fewest for HLA-C alleles. The sequencing pipeline was judged likely to have produced a cluster of highly shared sequence variants as a technical artifact. In this cohort, only TCR beta chains were sequenced, and detectable features were limited by the absence of alpha or paired-chain data. When HLA alleles, especially DR and DQ, strongly co-occurred, attributing TCR associations to individual alleles was difficult. Some IMGT-functional V segments, including TRBV6-2 and TRBV6-3, could not be told apart with the 87-base-pair reads, so those segments were excluded. HLA typing was unavailable for some donors at each locus, so association tests used only the typed subset. In a later analysis, HLA-associated TCR beta chains were found to be more clonally expanded and to have lower generation probabilities than equally common non-associated chains. Immune exposure information for the cohort was limited to CMV serostatus. Linkage disequilibrium might explain the correlated functional status among segregating V segments, but an unknown experimental factor could not be ruled out.

The chain links TRBV6-5 with TRBJ1-1, with 7 bases matching TRBD1. The TCR sequence derives from a man aged 18 to 29 in good health and CMV-seronegative. The material sequenced was PBMCs. The DNA sequence is as follows: TGTGCCAGCAGAAACAGGGGCGCGAACACTGAAGCTTTCTTT. Its product reads: CASRNRGANTEAFF.